The 8 T cell receptor beta chains below were found in one sample sequenced in a study of blood T cells in healthy people across ages. It was with a sample-barcoded 5' primer and a J-beta primer mix that a second PCR of roughly 6 to 11 cycles was run. TCRdb itself ran the 5' RACE reads through MiXCR, one entry per CDR3 protein. Of 1.5 million to 1.9 million distinct CDR3 sequences listed, less than 45% are singletons. The sample was blood. The receptor source for this set is a woman younger than 30 in good health.

This clonotype was counted once. CDR3: CASSTSGTGRNNEQYF. CDR3 DNA sequence: TGTGCCAGCAGTACCTCCGGGACAGGAAGGAACAATGAGCAGTACTTC. The V call is TRBV6-5, the J call TRBJ2-5; 8 nucleotides match TRBD1. There are 16 residues in the CDR3. J gave up 11 bases and V 5 bases, and 19 bases lay outside the gene matches. Per germline, CDR1 MNHEY and CDR2 SVGAGI.

The V and J genes are TRBV5-6 and TRBJ1-2; no definite D call. Per germline, CDR1 SGHDT and CDR2 YYEEEE. The CDR3 is 13 amino acids. Between the trimmed V and J ends, which lost 2 bases and 7 bases, there was a span of 12 bases. The DNA of the CDR3 is TGTGCCAGCAGCTTTAGGGTGGTTGCTGGCTACACCTTC. Translated, it gives CASSFRVVAGYTF.

This clonotype was seen a handful of times. The chain is built from TRBV7-9 and TRBJ2-7; D is perhaps TRBD2 (5 bases). Germline V gene sequence: CDR1 SEHNR, CDR2 FQNEAQ (reference sequence). The CDR3 length is 15 residues. V was cut by 4 bases and J by 5 bases, with 18 bases left in between. CDR3 in amino acids: CASSYPEGNEHEQYF. Written as DNA, the CDR3 is TGTGCCAGCAGCTACCCAGAGGGCAACGAACACGAGCAGTACTTC. Together with reference TRBV7-9 and TRBJ2-7, the CDR3 gives the full variable domain: DTGVSQNPRHKITKRGQNVTFRCDPISEHNRLYWYRQTLGQGPEFLTYFQNEAQLEKSRLLSDRFSAERPKGSFSTLEIQRTEQGDSAMYLCASSYPEGNEHEQYFGPGTRLTVT.

A few counts support this clonotype. J is TRBJ2-1 and V is TRBV29-1, with 7 bases aligning to TRBD2. The CDR3 has 14 residues. The V gene end was trimmed by 4 bases and the J gene end by 4 bases; junction bases not matched to a gene: 7. Germline CDR1 and CDR2: SQVTM and ANQGSEA. CDR3 region: CSVVGTTLYNEQFF. DNA of the CDR3: TGCAGCGTTGTAGGGACTACCCTTTACAATGAGCAGTTCTTC.

The CDR3 DNA sequence: TGTGCCAGCAGCAGACAGGGGACTAATTCACCCCTCCACTTT. The encoded protein is CASSRQGTNSPLHF. The gene calls are TRBV6-5 and TRBJ1-6, with 8 positions matching TRBD1. The CDR3 is made up of 14 amino acids. Germline trimming cut 6 bases from V and 6 bases from J; bases unmatched to any gene: 4. Germline lookup yields CDR1 MNHEY and CDR2 SVGAGI.

This chain joins TRBV7-9 and TRBJ2-4; D is ambiguous. The J call is in doubt because the DNA end fits TRBJ2-7 better. Germline-derived CDR1 and CDR2 are SEHNR and FQNEAQ (reference sequence). CDR3 length: 16 residues. CDR3 loop: CASSLAAPHSSYEQYF. In DNA form, the CDR3 reads TGTGCCAGCAGCTTAGCGGCACCCCATAGCTCCTACGAGCAGTACTTC.

This clonotype occurred a few times. V and J are TRBV16 and TRBJ1-1; possible D gene TRBD1, 6 bases. Trimming removed 3 bases from V and 4 bases from J, with 12 bases in between. Looked up from germline, CDR1 is KGHSY and CDR2 is FQNENV. CDR3 length: 14 amino acids. The CDR3 sequence: CASSQAGASTEAFF. The CDR3 coding sequence is TGTGCCAGCAGCCAGGCGGGGGCGAGCACTGAAGCTTTCTTT.

There are a few counts of this clonotype. V gene TRBV20-1 combines with J gene TRBJ1-6; the match to TRBD1 covers 11 bases. Per the germline V gene, CDR1 is DFQATT and CDR2 is SNEGSKA (reference sequence). The CDR3 contains 15 residues. The CDR3 is CTGQGAEPYNSPLHF. For the CDR3, the DNA is TGCACCGGACAGGGGGCTGAACCCTATAATTCACCCCTCCACTTT.